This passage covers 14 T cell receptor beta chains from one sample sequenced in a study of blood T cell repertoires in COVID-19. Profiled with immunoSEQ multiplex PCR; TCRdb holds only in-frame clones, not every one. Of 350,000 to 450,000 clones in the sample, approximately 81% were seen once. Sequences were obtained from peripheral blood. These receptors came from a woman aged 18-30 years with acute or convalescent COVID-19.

CDR3 coding DNA: TGTGCCAGCGAAAACCGGGACAGTCGTAATGAAAAACTGTTTTTT. Residues: CASENRDSRNEKLFF. This chain joins TRBV2 and TRBJ1-4; 7 bases fit TRBD1. V lost 8 bases to trimming and J lost 4 bases; unmatched junction nucleotides: 10. The CDR3 has 15 residues. Germline V CDR1 and CDR2: SNHLY, FYNNEI.

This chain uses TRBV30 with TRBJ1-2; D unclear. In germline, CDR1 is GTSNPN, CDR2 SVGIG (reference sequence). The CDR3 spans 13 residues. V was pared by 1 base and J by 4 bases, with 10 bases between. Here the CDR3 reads CAWSGRGFYGYTF. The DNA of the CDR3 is TGTGCCTGGAGTGGTAGAGGATTCTATGGCTACACCTTC.

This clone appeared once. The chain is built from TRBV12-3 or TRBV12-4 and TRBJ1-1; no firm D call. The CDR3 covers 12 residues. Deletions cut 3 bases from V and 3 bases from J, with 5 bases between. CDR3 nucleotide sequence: TGTGCCAGCAGTTTGACACACACTGAAGCTTTCTTT. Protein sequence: CASSLTHTEAFF.

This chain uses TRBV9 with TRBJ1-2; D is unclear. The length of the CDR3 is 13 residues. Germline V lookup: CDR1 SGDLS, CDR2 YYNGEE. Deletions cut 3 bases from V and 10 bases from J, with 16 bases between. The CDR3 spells CASSAPAGLDYTF. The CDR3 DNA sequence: TGTGCCAGCAGCGCCCCGGCAGGCCTCGACTACACCTTC.

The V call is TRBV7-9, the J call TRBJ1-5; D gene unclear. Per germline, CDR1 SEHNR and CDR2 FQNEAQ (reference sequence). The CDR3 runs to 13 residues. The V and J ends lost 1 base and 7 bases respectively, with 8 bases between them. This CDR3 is CASSLEHAQPQHF. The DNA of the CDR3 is TGTGCCAGCAGCTTAGAGCACGCCCAGCCCCAGCATTTT.

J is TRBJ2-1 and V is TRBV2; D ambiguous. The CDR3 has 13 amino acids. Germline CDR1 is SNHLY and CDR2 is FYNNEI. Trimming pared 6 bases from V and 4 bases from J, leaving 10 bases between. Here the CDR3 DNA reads TGTGCCAGCAGAGAGACGGAGTACAATGAGCAGTTCTTC. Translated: CASRETEYNEQFF.

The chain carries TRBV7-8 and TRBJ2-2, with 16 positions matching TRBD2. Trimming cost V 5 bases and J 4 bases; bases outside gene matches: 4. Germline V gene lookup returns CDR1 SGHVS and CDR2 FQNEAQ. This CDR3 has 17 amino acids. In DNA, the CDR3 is TGTGCCAGCAGCCCGGGACTAGCGGGAGGGACCACCGGGGAGCTGTTTTTT. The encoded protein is CASSPGLAGGTTGELFF.

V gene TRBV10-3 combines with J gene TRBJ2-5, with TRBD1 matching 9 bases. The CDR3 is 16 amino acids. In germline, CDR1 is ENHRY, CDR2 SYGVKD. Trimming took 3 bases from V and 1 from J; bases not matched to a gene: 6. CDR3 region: CAISDSGTGFQETQYF. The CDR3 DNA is TGTGCCATCAGTGATTCCGGGACAGGGTTCCAAGAGACCCAGTACTTC.

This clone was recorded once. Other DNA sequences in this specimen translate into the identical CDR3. The CDR3 here is CASSLGGGAGETQYF. In DNA, the CDR3 is TGCGCCAGCAGCTTAGGAGGGGGCGCGGGAGAGACCCAGTACTTC. The J gene is TRBJ2-5, the V gene TRBV5-1, with D possibly being TRBD1 (7 bases). Trimming took 2 bases from V and 4 from J, leaving 15 bases between them. In germline, CDR1 is SGHRS, CDR2 YFSETQ. This CDR3 spans 15 amino acids.

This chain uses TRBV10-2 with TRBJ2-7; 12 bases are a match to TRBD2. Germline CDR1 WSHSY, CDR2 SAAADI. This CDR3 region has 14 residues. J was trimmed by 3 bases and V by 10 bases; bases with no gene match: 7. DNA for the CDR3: TGCGCCATCGCCTCTAGCGGGAGGGTCTACGAGCAGTACTTC. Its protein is CAIASSGRVYEQYF.

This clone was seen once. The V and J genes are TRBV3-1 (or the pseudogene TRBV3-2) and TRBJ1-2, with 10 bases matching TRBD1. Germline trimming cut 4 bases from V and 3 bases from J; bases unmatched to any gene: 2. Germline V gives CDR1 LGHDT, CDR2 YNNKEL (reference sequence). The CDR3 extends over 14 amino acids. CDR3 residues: CASSPTGGDYGYTF. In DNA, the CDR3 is TGTGCCAGCAGCCCGACAGGGGGCGACTATGGCTACACCTTC.

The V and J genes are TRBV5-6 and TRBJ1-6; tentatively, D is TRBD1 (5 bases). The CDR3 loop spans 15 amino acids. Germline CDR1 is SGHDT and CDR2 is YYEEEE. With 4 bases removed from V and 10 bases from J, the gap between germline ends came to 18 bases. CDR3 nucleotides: TGTGCCAGCAGCGCTCGGGACTTCTGGGCCTCACCCCTCCACTTT. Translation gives CASSARDFWASPLHF.

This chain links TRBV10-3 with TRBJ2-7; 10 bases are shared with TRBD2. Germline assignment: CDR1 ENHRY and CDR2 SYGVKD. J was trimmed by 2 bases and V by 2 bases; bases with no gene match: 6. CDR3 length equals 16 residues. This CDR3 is CAISEPGLAATYEQYF. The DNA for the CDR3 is TGTGCCATCAGTGAGCCTGGACTAGCGGCTACCTACGAGCAGTACTTC.

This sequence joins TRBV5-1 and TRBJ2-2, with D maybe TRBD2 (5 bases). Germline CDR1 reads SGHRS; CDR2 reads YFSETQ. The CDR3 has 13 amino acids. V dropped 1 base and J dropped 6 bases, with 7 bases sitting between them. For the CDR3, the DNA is TGCGCCAGCAGCTTGAGGGAGTCCGGGGAGCTGTTTTTT. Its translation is CASSLRESGELFF.